This TCR beta chain was obtained from a study of early T cells in non-severe SARS-CoV-2 infection. Overall study context: Sequencing of unsorted whole blood was done on bulk RNA, leaving chains unpaired. Study results and caveats: Using VDJdb, the matching emphasized anti-spike CD8 responses while missing private and CD4 specificities.

Tagging with unique molecular identifiers was applied to individual cDNA molecules. TCRdb processed the 5' RACE reads anew with MiXCR; each CDR3 protein has one entry. The profile shows 55,000 to 80,000 distinct CDR3 sequences, around 10% of them singletons. CDR3 length equals 16 residues. CDR1 is KGHSH, CDR2 LQKENI, per germline. Deletions cut 0 bases from V and 6 bases from J, with 17 bases between. This clonotype was counted only a few times. The antigen is undetermined. The sample consisted of whole blood. The clonotype originates from an adult who was a healthcare worker with PCR-confirmed SARS-CoV-2 infection or an uninfected control (not recorded which). This chain connects TRBV18 to TRBJ1-2; D unclear. The DNA of the CDR3 is TGTGCCAGCTCACCACCAGGCCAAGTCTTATTCCATGGCTACACCTTC. Translated: CASSPPGQVLFHGYTF.